The next 8 T cell receptor beta chains were all read from a single sample in a study of beta chain features in type 1 diabetes. The study's findings and limits: For Type 1 diabetes patients, all four CD4+ subsets carried TCRB CDR3s that were moderately but significantly shorter.

The antigens these receptors bind are not known. As every portion of the isolated RNA was reverse transcribed, the sequencing read expressed TCRB transcripts. Libraries were prepared by immunoSEQ multiplex PCR; TCRdb keeps only in-frame clonotypes and omits some of them. The table records 600,000 or so clones, about an eighth of them present only once. Sequencing was done on a sample of naive CD4+ T cells from blood. Source of these receptors: a man younger than 30 with type 1 diabetes.

This clone was found a few times. This chain joins TRBV5-6 and TRBJ1-5, with 7 bases fitting TRBD1. Trimming at V came to 4 bases and at J to 7 bases, leaving 5 bases not matched to a gene. CDR1 SGHDT and CDR2 YYEEEE come from the germline V gene. This CDR3 spans 13 amino acids. CDR3 nucleotides: TGTGCCAGCAGCCCCGGGACAGTACAGCCCCAGCATTTT. Amino acids: CASSPGTVQPQHF.

This clone was found a few times. CDR3 nucleotides: TGCGCCAGCAAATCGGGACAGGGAGGGACTGAAGCTTTCTTT. Amino acids: CASKSGQGGTEAFF. The V gene is TRBV5-1, the J gene TRBJ1-1; the match to TRBD1 covers 9 bases. The CDR3 has 14 amino acids. Trimming cost V 6 bases and J 5 bases; bases outside gene matches: 8. Germline V CDR1 and CDR2: SGHRS, YFSETQ.

This clone showed up just a few times. CDR3 amino acids: CASSLPVTTSSYNEQFF. The DNA of the CDR3 is TGTGCCAGCAGCTTACCCGTAACTACGAGCTCCTACAATGAGCAGTTCTTC. This rearrangement joins TRBV11-2 to TRBJ2-1; no clear D. Trimming took off 2 bases at V and 0 bases at J, with 14 bases between the two ends. CDR1 is SGHAT, CDR2 FQNNGV, per germline. The CDR3 extends over 17 amino acids.

Only a few counts were recorded for this clone. J is TRBJ2-4 and V is TRBV11-3; weak D call: TRBD2 (6 bases). In germline, CDR1 is SGHNT, CDR2 YENEEA. V shed 1 base and J shed 6 bases, with 13 bases lying between them. This CDR3 region has 15 residues. Here the CDR3 reads CASSLGSGLRNIQYF. The CDR3 nucleotides are TGTGCCAGCAGCTTAGGGTCGGGACTGCGAAACATTCAGTACTTC.

The CDR3 coding sequence is TGTGCCAGCAGCCCCCGGGGACAGGGGCCAGATACGCAGTATTTT. It codes for CASSPRGQGPDTQYF. The rearrangement uses TRBV7-9 and TRBJ2-3, with TRBD1 matching over 10 bases. V shed 5 bases, J shed 4 bases, and the junction held 6 bases outside the gene matches. The germline gives CDR1 SEHNR, CDR2 FQNEAQ (reference sequence). This CDR3 has 15 amino acids.

J is TRBJ1-2 and V is TRBV18, with 7 bases aligning to TRBD1. Germline V gives CDR1 KGHSH, CDR2 LQKENI. This CDR3 region has 13 residues. V lost 6 bases to trimming and J lost 3 bases; unmatched junction nucleotides: 4. The CDR3 DNA reads as TGTGCCAGCTCCCAAGACAGGGACTATGGCTACACCTTC. Its protein product is CASSQDRDYGYTF.

V and J are TRBV9 and TRBJ2-2; tentatively, D is TRBD1 or TRBD2 (5 bases each). The germline V and J ends were trimmed by 5 bases and 7 bases, with 12 bases remaining between them. Germline V gene lookup returns CDR1 SGDLS and CDR2 YYNGEE. This CDR3 contains 13 residues. CDR3 in amino acids: CASRGRDLGELFF. DNA for the CDR3: TGTGCCAGCAGGGGCAGGGACCTCGGGGAGCTGTTTTTT. Filled out from reference TRBV9 and TRBJ2-2, the complete variable domain reads DSGVTQTPKHLITATGQRVTLRCSPRSGDLSVYWYQQSLDQGLQFLIQYYNGEERAKGNILERFSAQQFPDLHSELNLSSLELGDSALYFCASRGRDLGELFFGEGSRLTVL.

The chain joins TRBV2 to TRBJ2-7; D may correspond to TRBD1 or TRBD2 (7 bases each). The CDR3 is made up of 14 amino acids. The V and J ends lost 4 bases and 6 bases respectively, with 16 bases between them. CDR1 SNHLY and CDR2 FYNNEI come from the germline V gene. The CDR3 loop reads CASSGDRAGVEQYF. CDR3 bases: TGTGCCAGCAGTGGCGACAGGGCGGGGGTCGAGCAGTACTTC.